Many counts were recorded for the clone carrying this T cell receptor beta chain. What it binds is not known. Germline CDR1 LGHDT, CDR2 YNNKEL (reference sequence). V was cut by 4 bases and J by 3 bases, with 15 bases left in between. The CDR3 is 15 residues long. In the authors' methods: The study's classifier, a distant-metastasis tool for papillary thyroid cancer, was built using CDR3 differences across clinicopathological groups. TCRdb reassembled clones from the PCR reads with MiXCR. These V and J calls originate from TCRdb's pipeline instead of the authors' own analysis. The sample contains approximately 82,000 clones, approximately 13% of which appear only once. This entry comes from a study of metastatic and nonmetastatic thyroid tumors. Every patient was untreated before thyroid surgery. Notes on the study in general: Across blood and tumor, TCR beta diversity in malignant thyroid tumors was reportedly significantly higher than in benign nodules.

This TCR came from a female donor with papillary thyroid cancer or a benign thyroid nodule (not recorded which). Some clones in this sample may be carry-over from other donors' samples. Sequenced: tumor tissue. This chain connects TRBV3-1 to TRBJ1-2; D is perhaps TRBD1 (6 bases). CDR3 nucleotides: TGTGCCAGCAGCCGCACAACGGGGGGCGACTATGGCTACACCTTC. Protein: CASSRTTGGDYGYTF.